Each of the 29 T cell receptor beta chains below was sequenced from the same sample in a study of blood T cell repertoires in COVID-19. Using immunoSEQ multiplex PCR, the repertoire was profiled, and TCRdb retains in-frame clones only, with some absent. The sample lists approximately 22,000 clones, roughly four fifths occurring once. Sequenced material: peripheral blood. The source of these receptors is a woman in her sixties or seventies with COVID-19, enrolled during active disease.

The chain has TRBV7-9 and TRBJ2-5, with 8 bases lining up with TRBD2. Germline V gene lookup returns CDR1 SEHNR and CDR2 FQNEAQ (reference sequence). This CDR3 region has 15 residues. V was clipped by 0 bases and J by 2 bases; unmatched bases: 2. The CDR3, as DNA: TGTGCCAGCAGCTTAGCTGGACTAGCTCAAGAGACCCAGTACTTC. It codes for CASSLAGLAQETQYF.

The V call is TRBV3-1 (or the pseudogene TRBV3-2), the J call TRBJ1-2; 7 bases align to TRBD1. Germline V gene sequence: CDR1 LGHDT, CDR2 YNNKEL (reference sequence). The CDR3 extends over 13 amino acids. The junction had 4 bases not matched to a gene; V was cut back by 1 base and J by 8 bases. This CDR3 reads CASSQGNRGGYTF. In DNA, the CDR3 is TGTGCCAGCAGCCAAGGAAACAGGGGAGGCTACACCTTC.

This clone was observed a single time. The genes are TRBV15 and TRBJ1-6, with TRBD1 matching over 8 bases. The CDR3 runs to 14 residues. The germline V gene has CDR1 LNHNV and CDR2 YYDKDF (reference sequence). V lost 4 bases, J lost 13 bases, and 9 bases stayed unmatched. In DNA form, the CDR3 reads TGTGCCACCAGCACAACCCGACAGGGGCTGCCCCTCCACTTT. This codes for CATSTTRQGLPLHF.

The rearrangement joins TRBV5-1 to TRBJ2-3; D is perhaps TRBD2 (5 bases). V gave up 0 bases and J gave up 0 bases, with 8 bases separating them. Germline V gene sequence: CDR1 SGHRS, CDR2 YFSETQ. The CDR3 consists of 15 residues. The CDR3 nucleotides read TGCGCCAGCAGCTTGGGAGGGCGGAGCACAGATACGCAGTATTTT. Residues: CASSLGGRSTDTQYF.

V and J are TRBV7-3 and TRBJ2-1, with D uncertain. The CDR3 consists of 13 residues. Germline V gene lookup returns CDR1 SGHTA and CDR2 FQGTGA. V was cut by 2 bases and J by 5 bases, with 7 bases left in between. Here the CDR3 DNA reads TGTGCCAGCAGCTTACGGAGAGACAATGAGCAGTTCTTC. The encoded protein is CASSLRRDNEQFF.

This chain links TRBV7-9 with TRBJ2-3; possibly TRBD1 for D (7 bases). Trimming stripped 0 bases from V and 5 bases from J, with 15 bases between. Looked up from germline, CDR1 is SEHNR and CDR2 is FQNEAQ (reference sequence). CDR3 length equals 16 residues. DNA for the CDR3: TGTGCCAGCAGCTTAGCGCAGGGGGGTTGGGGAGATACGCAGTATTTT. It yields the protein CASSLAQGGWGDTQYF.

V is TRBV11-2 and J is TRBJ2-3, with 8 nucleotides matching TRBD2. Germline-derived CDR1 and CDR2 are SGHAT and FQNNGV. The CDR3 length is 15 residues. Trimming at V came to 5 bases and at J to 2 bases, leaving 6 bases not matched to a gene. The CDR3 DNA reads TGTGCCAGCAGCCCGCGACTAGCGCACACAGATACGCAGTATTTT. Residues: CASSPRLAHTDTQYF.

CDR3 sequence reads: CASSIRTGGFHSMNTEAFF. Written as DNA, the CDR3 is TGCGCCAGCAGCATCCGGACAGGGGGCTTCCATAGTATGAACACTGAAGCTTTCTTT. This chain joins TRBV5-1 and TRBJ1-1; 11 bases map to TRBD1. Germline V gives CDR1 SGHRS, CDR2 YFSETQ. This CDR3 region has 19 residues. With 4 bases clipped from V and 0 bases from J, the junction kept 14 bases outside the gene matches.

V gene TRBV7-8 combines with J gene TRBJ1-1; D remains unclear. Looked up from germline, CDR1 is SGHVS and CDR2 is FQNEAQ. The CDR3 sequence is 17 residues long. The germline V and J ends were trimmed by 2 bases and 0 bases, with 16 bases remaining between them. The CDR3 here is CASSLIRVGPMNTEAFF. The CDR3 nucleotides are TGTGCCAGCAGCTTAATCCGGGTCGGTCCAATGAACACTGAAGCTTTCTTT. The entire variable domain, with the rest obtained from reference TRBV7-8 and TRBJ1-1, is as follows: GAGVSQSPRYKVAKRGQDVALRCDPISGHVSLFWYQQALGQGPEFLTYFQNEAQLDKSGLPSDRFFAERPEGSVSTLKIQRTQQEDSAVYLCASSLIRVGPMNTEAFFGQGTRLTVV.

The chain couples TRBV5-1 to TRBJ1-2, with D perhaps matching TRBD1 (6 bases). There are 16 residues in the CDR3. The germline V and J ends were trimmed by 4 bases and 8 bases, with 24 bases remaining between them. CDR1 and CDR2 (germline): SGHRS, YFSETQ. CDR3: CASSLGTSGDVKGYTF. Written as DNA, the CDR3 is TGCGCCAGCAGCCTTGGTACGTCAGGGGACGTGAAAGGCTACACCTTC.

This clone was counted between two and nine times. The J gene is TRBJ1-5, the V gene TRBV6-6; tentatively, D is TRBD1 (5 bases). Trimming removed 7 bases at V and 0 bases at J, with 10 bases between. Germline V lookup: CDR1 MNHNY, CDR2 SVGAGI (reference sequence). The CDR3 runs to 14 residues. The CDR3 nucleotides read TGTGCCAGCACAGGGCCCACTAGCAATCAGCCCCAGCATTTT. Its translation is CASTGPTSNQPQHF.

V and J are TRBV28 and TRBJ1-2; 9 nucleotides line up with TRBD1. Losses at the gene ends were 8 bases for V and 7 bases for J; bases not matched to a gene: 11. The germline V gene has CDR1 MDHEN and CDR2 SYDVKM. There are 14 residues in the CDR3. CDR3 loop: CASAPPTGGSGYTF. The CDR3 DNA reads as TGTGCCAGCGCCCCGCCCACAGGGGGCTCTGGCTACACCTTC.

The V call is TRBV24-1, the J call TRBJ2-3; maybe TRBD1 (5 bases). The CDR3 runs to 13 residues. Germline CDR1 is KGHDR and CDR2 is SFDVKD. The germline V and J ends were trimmed by 3 bases and 6 bases, with 9 bases remaining between them. CDR3 DNA sequence: TGTGCCACCAGTGATGTAGGGGCGGATACGCAGTATTTT. The encoded protein is CATSDVGADTQYF.

The sample holds a few counts of this clone. V is TRBV19 and J is TRBJ1-2, with D maybe TRBD1 (6 bases). V was trimmed by 6 bases and J by 4 bases, leaving 21 bases between them. This CDR3 contains 16 residues. The V gene's germline CDR1 is LNHDA and CDR2 SQIVND (reference sequence). The CDR3 loop is CASRRTRGAQGYGYTF. The CDR3 nucleotides read TGTGCCAGTAGGCGAACCCGGGGGGCGCAGGGCTATGGCTACACCTTC.

The chain employs TRBV2 and TRBJ2-7, with 8 bases lining up with TRBD1. The CDR3 covers 14 residues. V was clipped by 5 bases and J by 2 bases; unmatched bases: 5. CDR1 is SNHLY and CDR2 is FYNNEI in the germline V gene. Here the CDR3 DNA reads TGTGCCAGCAGTCCACAGACAGGGGCCTACGAGCAGTACGTC. It specifies CASSPQTGAYEQYV.

This sequence joins TRBV12-3 or TRBV12-4 and TRBJ1-2; 7 bases are shared with TRBD1. V trimming: 6 bases; J trimming: 6 bases; junction bases outside the gene matches: 7. The CDR3 loop spans 13 amino acids. The CDR3 spells CASSRQGLNGYTF. CDR3 coding DNA: TGTGCCAGCAGCCGACAGGGACTTAATGGCTACACCTTC.

The chain uses TRBV5-1 and TRBJ2-1; 7 bases are shared with TRBD2. The CDR3 contains 18 residues. V lost 4 bases to trimming and J lost 2 bases; unmatched junction nucleotides: 15. Germline CDR1 SGHRS, CDR2 YFSETQ. CDR3 sequence reads: CASSRGVAALGAYNEQFF. The CDR3 bases are TGCGCCAGCAGCCGGGGGGTAGCGGCCCTAGGGGCCTACAATGAGCAGTTCTTC.

The rearrangement joins TRBV18 to TRBJ1-3; a possible D gene is TRBD1 (6 bases). Per the germline V gene, CDR1 is KGHSH and CDR2 is LQKENI. V lost 4 bases to trimming and J lost 1 base, with 11 bases between them. CDR3 size: 15 residues. CDR3 sequence reads: CASSLYDRSGNTIYF. CDR3 nucleotides: TGTGCCAGCTCACTCTATGACAGGTCTGGAAACACCATATATTTT.

This chain connects TRBV7-8 to TRBJ1-1; D is possibly TRBD1 (5 bases). Trimming took off 1 base at V and 4 bases at J, with 13 bases between the two ends. The CDR3 sequence is 15 residues long. The germline V gene encodes CDR1 SGHVS and CDR2 FQNEAQ. CDR3 in amino acids: CASSLESGRGTEAFF. Here the CDR3 DNA reads TGTGCCAGCAGCTTAGAGTCCGGGAGGGGCACTGAAGCTTTCTTT.

The V and J genes are TRBV7-3 and TRBJ1-1; D may be TRBD1 (5 bases). Trimming stripped 6 bases from V and 6 bases from J, with 17 bases between. The CDR3 has 14 residues. Germline CDR1 and CDR2: SGHTA and FQGTGA. In DNA form, the CDR3 reads TGTGCCAGCAGGCATTACGGGGGTAGCGCTGAAGCTTTCTTT. Residues: CASRHYGGSAEAFF.

The V call is TRBV19, the J call TRBJ1-1, with 9 bases matching TRBD1. The germline V gene encodes CDR1 LNHDA and CDR2 SQIVND (reference sequence). The V and J ends lost 3 bases and 2 bases, in that order; junction bases with no gene match: 1. The CDR3 is 14 residues long. The CDR3 DNA reads TGTGCCAGTAGTATGGGACAGGGCAACACTGAAGCTTTCTTT. Its translation: CASSMGQGNTEAFF.

CDR3 loop: CASRESGGRVLWNTEAFF. The DNA of the CDR3 is TGTGCCAGCAGAGAATCGGGGGGCCGTGTACTGTGGAACACTGAAGCTTTCTTT. The chain recombines TRBV21-1 with TRBJ1-1. TRBV21-1 is given as a pseudogene. The CDR3 extends over 18 amino acids.

This chain joins TRBV5-1 and TRBJ2-5, with D possibly matching TRBD1 (6 bases). V was cut by 4 bases and J by 0 bases, with 7 bases left in between. This CDR3 region has 13 residues. Germline CDR1 and CDR2: SGHRS and YFSETQ. The CDR3 DNA is TGCGCCAGCAGCACAGGGAACCAAGAGACCCAGTACTTC. Its protein is CASSTGNQETQYF. The complete variable domain, with remaining parts taken from reference TRBV5-1 and TRBJ2-5, reads KAGVTQTPRYLIKTRGQQVTLSCSPISGHRSVSWYQQTPGQGLQFLFEYFSETQRNKGNFPGRFSGRQFSNSRSEMNVSTLELGDSALYLCASSTGNQETQYFGPGTRLLVL.

This sequence joins TRBV12-3 or TRBV12-4 and TRBJ1-6; possibly TRBD1 for D (5 bases). V lost 6 bases and J 7 bases, leaving 10 bases between the germline ends. This CDR3 comprises 13 residues. The CDR3 region is CASSSGANSPLHF. The CDR3 coding sequence is TGTGCCAGCAGCAGTGGGGCGAATTCACCCCTCCACTTT.

This clone has just one count. The gene calls are TRBV25-1 and TRBJ2-1; TRBD2 matches 7 bases. This CDR3 is 15 amino acids long. CDR1 is MGHDK and CDR2 is SYGVNS in the germline V gene. The V and J ends lost 9 bases and 8 bases, in that order; junction bases with no gene match: 16. Written as DNA, the CDR3 is TGTGCCAGTGGAAACCTTGGGGGGGTGAGCGATGAGCAGTTCTTC. Its translation: CASGNLGGVSDEQFF.

The gene calls are TRBV19 and TRBJ1-5; D is possibly TRBD1 (5 bases). Germline CDR1 LNHDA, CDR2 SQIVND (reference sequence). The CDR3 is made up of 15 amino acids. Trimming removed 3 bases from V and 1 base from J, with 10 bases in between. The CDR3 here is CASSMGRGSNQPQHF. CDR3 nucleotides: TGTGCCAGTAGTATGGGGAGGGGAAGCAATCAGCCCCAGCATTTT.

The V call is TRBV6-2 or TRBV6-3, the J call TRBJ1-1, with D perhaps matching TRBD1 (5 bases). The CDR3 extends over 16 amino acids. Per germline, CDR1 MNHEY and CDR2 SVGEGT. Trimming removed 4 bases from V and 4 bases from J, with 19 bases in between. CDR3 region: CASSSITLRVSTEAFF. The CDR3 bases are TGTGCCAGCAGTTCGATTACCCTCAGGGTTTCCACTGAAGCTTTCTTT.

V usage is TRBV18 and J usage is TRBJ1-3; D might be TRBD1 (6 bases). V was shortened by 3 bases and J by 0 bases, with 18 bases between the two germline ends. The length of the CDR3 is 18 residues. From germline, CDR1 is KGHSH and CDR2 LQKENI. CDR3 in DNA: TGTGCCAGCTCACCCCTGACACGGGGGGCGAGCTCTGGAAACACCATATATTTT. Its protein product is CASSPLTRGASSGNTIYF.

This CDR3 is CASSPKGGMATEAFF. DNA of the CDR3: TGTGCCAGCAGCCCCAAGGGAGGGATGGCCACTGAAGCTTTCTTT. This chain joins TRBV9 and TRBJ1-1; D is ambiguous. Germline V lookup: CDR1 SGDLS, CDR2 YYNGEE. The CDR3 extends over 15 amino acids. V was pared by 4 bases and J by 4 bases, with 17 bases between. The variable domain in full, with the rest retrieved from reference TRBV9 and TRBJ1-1, is DSGVTQTPKHLITATGQRVTLRCSPRSGDLSVYWYQQSLDQGLQFLIQYYNGEERAKGNILERFSAQQFPDLHSELNLSSLELGDSALYFCASSPKGGMATEAFFGQGTRLTVV.